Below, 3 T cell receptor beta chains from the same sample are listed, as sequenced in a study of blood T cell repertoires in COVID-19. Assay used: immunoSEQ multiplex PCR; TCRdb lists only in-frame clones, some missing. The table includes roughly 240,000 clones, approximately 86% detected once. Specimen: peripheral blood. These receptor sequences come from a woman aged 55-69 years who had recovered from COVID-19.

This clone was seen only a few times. CDR3 region: CASQLTGGKETQYF. CDR3 nucleotide sequence: TGTGCCTCCCAGTTGACAGGGGGTAAAGAGACCCAGTACTTC. The J gene is TRBJ2-5, the V gene TRBV19; 9 nucleotides line up with TRBD1. V trimming: 11 bases; J trimming: 3 bases; junction bases outside the gene matches: 10. CDR1 and CDR2 from the germline V gene are LNHDA and SQIVND (reference sequence). There are 14 residues in the CDR3.

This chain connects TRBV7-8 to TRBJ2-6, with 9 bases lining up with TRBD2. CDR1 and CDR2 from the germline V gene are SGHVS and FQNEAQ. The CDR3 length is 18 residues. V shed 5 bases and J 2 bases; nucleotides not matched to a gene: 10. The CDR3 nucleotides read TGTGCCAGCAGCCACCGGCTAGCGGGGAAACCTGGGGCCAACGTCCTGACTTTC. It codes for CASSHRLAGKPGANVLTF.

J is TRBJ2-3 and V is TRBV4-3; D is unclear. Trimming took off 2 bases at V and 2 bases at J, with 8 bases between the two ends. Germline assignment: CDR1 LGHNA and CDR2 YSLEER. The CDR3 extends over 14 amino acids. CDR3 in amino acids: CASSQSLTTDTQYF. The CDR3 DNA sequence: TGCGCCAGCAGCCAAAGCCTCACCACAGATACGCAGTATTTT.